Listed below are T cell receptor beta chains from one sample, sequenced in a study of PD-1 blockade in classical Hodgkin lymphoma. Repertoires were generated with immunoSEQ multiplex PCR, while TCRdb's copy carries only in-frame clones and drops some. The data contain about 40,000 clones, roughly 78% of them singletons. The sequences come from peripheral blood mononuclear cells (PBMCs), collected at baseline. These receptors were taken from a human donor with classical Hodgkin lymphoma. Each CDR3 is given with its conserved first and last residue. The D gene is left open where the match is weak. Some rows have no size entry. The others give once, few or many, or a class for an expanded clone.

len	v_gene	j_gene	d_gene	abundance	CDR3nt	CDR3aa
14	TRBV6-6	TRBJ1-1	-	-	TGTGCCAGCAGAAGCCCCGGGGAGGGCACTGAAGCTTTCTTT	CASRSPGEGTEAFF
16	TRBV19	TRBJ1-6	-	few	TGTGCCAGTAGTGCAACACTTAGAGGGGTTAATTCACCCCTCCACTTT	CASSATLRGVNSPLHF
15	TRBV6-6	TRBJ1-6	-	-	TGTGCCAGCAGTTACCCGTTAACATATAATTCACCCCTCCACTTT	CASSYPLTYNSPLHF
15	TRBV7-9	TRBJ1-4	-	-	TGTGCCAGCAGCTTAGCGCGGGGTCGCGGTGAAAAACTGTTTTTT	CASSLARGRGEKLFF
12	TRBV10-3	TRBJ1-1	-	-	TGTGCCACCGGCGGCGGGGACACTGAAGCTTTCTTT	CATGGGDTEAFF
15	TRBV2	TRBJ2-1	TRBD1	-	TGTGCCGGTAGTCGGGACAGGATTATCTACAATGAGCAGTTCTTC	CAGSRDRIIYNEQFF
15	TRBV2	TRBJ2-1	-	-	TGTGCCAGCAGTGGAAGGATTAGCTCCTACAATGAGCAGTTCTTC	CASSGRISSYNEQFF
14	TRBV5-1	TRBJ2-5	TRBD1	-	TGCGCCAGCAGCACAGGGACAGGTCAAGAGACCCAGTACTTC	CASSTGTGQETQYF
11	TRBV19	TRBJ2-5	-	-	TGTGCCAGTAGTATCTCCGAGACCCAGTACTTC	CASSISETQYF
17	TRBV7-2	TRBJ2-7	-	-	TGTGCCAGCAGCTTAGAGGTATCGGCCAGGGCGTCCTACGAGCAGTACTTC	CASSLEVSARASYEQYF
16	TRBV18	TRBJ2-3	-	few	TGTGCCAGCTCACGGGAGTCTAGCACCAGCACAGATACGCAGTATTTT	CASSRESSTSTDTQYF
14	TRBV10-3	TRBJ2-5	TRBD2	-	TGTGCCATCAGTGGGCTAGCGGAGGTGGAGACCCAGTACTTC	CAISGLAEVETQYF
16	TRBV11-1	TRBJ2-2	-	-	TGTGCCAGCAGCTTTGTAAGGCCGAGGGGCACCGGGGAGCTGTTTTTT	CASSFVRPRGTGELFF
14	TRBV29-1	TRBJ2-7	TRBD1	many	TGCAGCGTTGGCGCCGGGACAGTACTAGGCGAGCAGTACTTC	CSVGAGTVLGEQYF
11	TRBV20-1	TRBJ1-1	-	-	TGCAGTGCCCTGGGACACCTCCGCGCTTTCTTT	CSALGHLRAFF
14	TRBV5-1	TRBJ2-7	-	-	TGCGCCAGCAGCCCCAGGGACGTCTCCTACGAGCAGTACTTC	CASSPRDVSYEQYF
17	TRBV7-6	TRBJ2-5	-	once	TGTGCCAGCAGCTTAGCCCTGACAGTTTTAGTGAAAGAGACCCAGTACTTC	CASSLALTVLVKETQYF
11	TRBV27	TRBJ1-2	-	-	TGTGCCAGCAGCCCGTTATTTGGCTACACCTTC	CASSPLFGYTF
16	TRBV27	TRBJ2-7	-	-	TGTGCCAGCAGTTTATCTAGAACAGGGAGCTCCTACGAGCAGTACTTC	CASSLSRTGSSYEQYF
13	TRBV30	TRBJ2-7	TRBD1	medium-sized	TGTGCCTGGAGGACAGGGGGTCGCTACGAGCAGTACTTC	CAWRTGGRYEQYF
19	TRBV5-1	TRBJ2-1	TRBD2	-	TGCGCCAGCAGCTTGGTGGCTAGCGGGGGGGCTGGGCCCTACAATGAGCAGTTCTTC	CASSLVASGGAGPYNEQFF
15	TRBV7-8	TRBJ1-1	-	-	TGTGCCAGCAGCACGAGACAGACCTGGAGCACTGAAGCTTTCTTT	CASSTRQTWSTEAFF
14	TRBV18	TRBJ1-2	-	-	TGTGCCAGCTCACCAGAGACCAGTAACTATGGCTACACCTTC	CASSPETSNYGYTF
11	TRBV5-1	TRBJ1-1	-	few	TGCGCCAGCCGGGGGGGACGTGAAGCTTTCTTT	CASRGGREAFF
14	TRBV5-6	TRBJ2-7	-	-	TGTGCCAGCAGCTGGGAGACAGGCCCCTACGAGCAGTACTTC	CASSWETGPYEQYF
13	TRBV27	TRBJ2-2	-	-	TGTGCCAGCAGGTGGGGTGGCACCGGGGAGCTGTTTTTT	CASRWGGTGELFF
14	TRBV2	TRBJ2-2	-	few	TGTGCCAGCTCGATGGCGGCGAACACCGGGGAGCTGTTTTTT	CASSMAANTGELFF
15	TRBV5-1	TRBJ1-5	-	-	TGCGCCAGCAGCTTGGACGCGGGGGGCAATCAGCCCCAGCATTTT	CASSLDAGGNQPQHF
15	TRBV7-9	TRBJ1-2	-	-	TGTGCCAGCAGCTTTTCAGGGGCTGGCCTCTATGGCTACACCTTC	CASSFSGAGLYGYTF
17	TRBV7-7	TRBJ2-5	-	once	TGTGCCAGCAGCTTAATGGGAGTGCGAGACACACAAGAGACCCAGTACTTC	CASSLMGVRDTQETQYF
14	TRBV5-1	TRBJ2-3	-	once	TGCGCCAGCAGCTTGGCGAGGGGCGAAGATACGCAGTATTTT	CASSLARGEDTQYF
13	TRBV7-2	TRBJ2-5	-	-	TGTGCCAGCAGCTTACATCTACAAGAGACCCAGTACTTC	CASSLHLQETQYF